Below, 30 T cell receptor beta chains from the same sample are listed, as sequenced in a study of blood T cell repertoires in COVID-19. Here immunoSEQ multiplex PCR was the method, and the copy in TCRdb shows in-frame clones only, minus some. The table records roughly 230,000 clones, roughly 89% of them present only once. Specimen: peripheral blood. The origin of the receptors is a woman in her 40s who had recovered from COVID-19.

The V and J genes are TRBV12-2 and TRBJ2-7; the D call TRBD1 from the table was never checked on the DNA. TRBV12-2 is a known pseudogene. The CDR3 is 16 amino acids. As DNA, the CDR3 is TGTGCAAGTCGCTTACCGGGACAGGGGGAGACCTACGAGCAGTACTTC. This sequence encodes CASRLPGQGETYEQYF.

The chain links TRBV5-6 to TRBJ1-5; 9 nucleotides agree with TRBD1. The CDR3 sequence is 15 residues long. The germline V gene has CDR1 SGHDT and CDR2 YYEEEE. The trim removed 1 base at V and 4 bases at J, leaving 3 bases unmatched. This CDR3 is CASSLWGTGNQPQHF. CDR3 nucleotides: TGTGCCAGCAGCTTGTGGGGGACAGGGAATCAGCCCCAGCATTTT.

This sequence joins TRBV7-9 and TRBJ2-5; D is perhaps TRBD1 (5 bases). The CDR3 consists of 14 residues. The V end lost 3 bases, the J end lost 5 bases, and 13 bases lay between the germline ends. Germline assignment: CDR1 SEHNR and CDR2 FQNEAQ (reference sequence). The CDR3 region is CASSFGAAVETQYF. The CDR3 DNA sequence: TGTGCCAGCAGCTTTGGGGCAGCAGTGGAGACCCAGTACTTC.

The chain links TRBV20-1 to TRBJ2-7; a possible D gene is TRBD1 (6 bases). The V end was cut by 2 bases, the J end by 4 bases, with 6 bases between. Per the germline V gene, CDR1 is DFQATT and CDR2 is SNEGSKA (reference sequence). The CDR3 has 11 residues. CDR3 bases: TGCAGTGCTAGAAGGGGGTACGAGCAGTACTTC. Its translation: CSARRGYEQYF.

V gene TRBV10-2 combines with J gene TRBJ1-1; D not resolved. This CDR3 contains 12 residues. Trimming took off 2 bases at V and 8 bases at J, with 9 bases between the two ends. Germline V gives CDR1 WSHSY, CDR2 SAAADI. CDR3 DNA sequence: TGCGCCAGCAGTGAGGAGGGCGAGGAAGCTTTCTTT. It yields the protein CASSEEGEEAFF.

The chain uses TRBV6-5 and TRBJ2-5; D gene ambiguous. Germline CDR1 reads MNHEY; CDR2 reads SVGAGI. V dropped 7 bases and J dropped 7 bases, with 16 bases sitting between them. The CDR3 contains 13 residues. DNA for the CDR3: TGTGCCAGCACCTCGCGCCCCCTAAGGACCCAGTACTTC. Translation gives CASTSRPLRTQYF.

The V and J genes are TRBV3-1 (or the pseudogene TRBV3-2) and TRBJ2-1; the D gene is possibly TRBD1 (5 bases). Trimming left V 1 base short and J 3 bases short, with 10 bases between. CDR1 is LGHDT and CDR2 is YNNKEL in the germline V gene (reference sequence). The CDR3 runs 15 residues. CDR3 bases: TGTGCCAGCAGCCAAGTGGTGACAGACTACAATGAGCAGTTCTTC. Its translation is CASSQVVTDYNEQFF.

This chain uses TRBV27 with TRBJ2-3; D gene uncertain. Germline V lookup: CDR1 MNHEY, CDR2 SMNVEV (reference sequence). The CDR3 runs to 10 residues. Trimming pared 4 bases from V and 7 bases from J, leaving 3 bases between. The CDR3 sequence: CASSYNTQYF. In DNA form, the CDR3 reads TGTGCCAGCAGTTATAATACGCAGTATTTT.

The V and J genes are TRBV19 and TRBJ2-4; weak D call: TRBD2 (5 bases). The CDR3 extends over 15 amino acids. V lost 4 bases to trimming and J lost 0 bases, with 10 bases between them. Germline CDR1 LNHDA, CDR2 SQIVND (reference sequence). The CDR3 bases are TGTGCCAGTAGTACCATGGACTTAGCCAAAAACATTCAGTACTTC. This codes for CASSTMDLAKNIQYF.

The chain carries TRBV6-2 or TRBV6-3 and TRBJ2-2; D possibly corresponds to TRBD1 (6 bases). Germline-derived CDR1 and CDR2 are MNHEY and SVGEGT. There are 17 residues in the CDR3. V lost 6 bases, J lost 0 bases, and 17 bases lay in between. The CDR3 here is CASSRTPWDTNTGELFF. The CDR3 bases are TGTGCCAGCAGCCGCACCCCCTGGGACACGAACACCGGGGAGCTGTTTTTT.

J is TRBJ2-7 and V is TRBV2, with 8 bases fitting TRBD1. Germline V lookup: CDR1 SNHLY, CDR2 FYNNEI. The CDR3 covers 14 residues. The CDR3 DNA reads TGTGCCAGCAGTGAGAACCGGTCAGGGGGCGAGAAGTACGTC. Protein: CASSENRSGGEKYV.

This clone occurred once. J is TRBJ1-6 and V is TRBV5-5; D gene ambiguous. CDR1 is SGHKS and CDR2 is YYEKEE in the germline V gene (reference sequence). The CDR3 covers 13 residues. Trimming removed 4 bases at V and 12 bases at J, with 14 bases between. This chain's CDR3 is CASSPEAVVPLHF. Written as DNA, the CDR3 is TGTGCCAGCAGCCCCGAGGCGGTCGTACCCCTCCACTTT.

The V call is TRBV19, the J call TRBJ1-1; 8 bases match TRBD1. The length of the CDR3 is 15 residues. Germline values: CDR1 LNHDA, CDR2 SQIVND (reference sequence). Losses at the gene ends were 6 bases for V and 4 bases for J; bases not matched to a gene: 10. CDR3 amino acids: CASRTGQGVGTEAFF. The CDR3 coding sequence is TGTGCCAGTAGAACAGGACAGGGCGTCGGCACTGAAGCTTTCTTT.

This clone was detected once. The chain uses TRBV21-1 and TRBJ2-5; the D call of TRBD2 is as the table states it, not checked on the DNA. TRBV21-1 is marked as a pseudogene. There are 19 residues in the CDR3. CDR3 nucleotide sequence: TGTGCCAGCAGGGGAAGAAGTTTACTGGGCGGGAGGACCAAAGAGACCCAGTACTTC. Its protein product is CASRGRSLLGGRTKETQYF.

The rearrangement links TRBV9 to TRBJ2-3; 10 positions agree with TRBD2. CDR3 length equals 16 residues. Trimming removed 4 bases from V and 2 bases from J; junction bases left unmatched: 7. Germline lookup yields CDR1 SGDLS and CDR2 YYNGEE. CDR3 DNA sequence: TGTGCCAGCAGCCCCGGGACTAGCGATTACACAGATACGCAGTATTTT. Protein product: CASSPGTSDYTDTQYF.

The CDR3 DNA follows: TGTGCCAGCAGCCAAGATCTTGAGGATACGCAGTATTTT. The encoded protein is CASSQDLEDTQYF. The V gene is TRBV4-2, the J gene TRBJ2-3, with D uncertain. The germline V gene has CDR1 LGHNA and CDR2 YNFKEQ. Trimming removed 0 bases at V and 6 bases at J, with 7 bases between. The CDR3 spans 13 residues.

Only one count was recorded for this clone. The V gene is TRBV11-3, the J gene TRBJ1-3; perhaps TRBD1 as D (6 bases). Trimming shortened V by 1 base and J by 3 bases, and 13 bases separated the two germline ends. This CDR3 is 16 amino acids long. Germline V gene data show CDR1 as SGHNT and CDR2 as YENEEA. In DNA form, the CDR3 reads TGTGCCAGCAGCTTAGGATTCGACAGGTTTGGAAACACCATATATTTT. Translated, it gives CASSLGFDRFGNTIYF.

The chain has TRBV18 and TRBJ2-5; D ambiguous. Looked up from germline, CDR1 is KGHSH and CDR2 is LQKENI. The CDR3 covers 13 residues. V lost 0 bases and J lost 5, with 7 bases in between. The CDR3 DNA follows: TGTGCCAGCTCACCACCAGTCGGGGAGACCCAGTACTTC. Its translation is CASSPPVGETQYF.

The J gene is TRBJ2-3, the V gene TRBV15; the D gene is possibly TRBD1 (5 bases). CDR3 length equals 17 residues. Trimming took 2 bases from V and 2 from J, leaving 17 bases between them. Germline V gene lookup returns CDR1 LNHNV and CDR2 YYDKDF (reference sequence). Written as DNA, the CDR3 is TGTGCCACCAGCAGAAGGTTTGGGGCGACGAACACAGATACGCAGTATTTT. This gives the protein CATSRRFGATNTDTQYF.

CDR3 protein: CASRYGVGTEAFF. The CDR3 nucleotides read TGTGCCAGCCGGTACGGGGTGGGCACTGAAGCTTTCTTT. The chain has TRBV5-4 and TRBJ1-1, with D hard to call. The V gene lost 7 bases and the J gene lost 4 bases, with 14 bases spanning the gap. The CDR3 totals 13 residues. Germline values: CDR1 SGHNT, CDR2 YYREEE (reference sequence).

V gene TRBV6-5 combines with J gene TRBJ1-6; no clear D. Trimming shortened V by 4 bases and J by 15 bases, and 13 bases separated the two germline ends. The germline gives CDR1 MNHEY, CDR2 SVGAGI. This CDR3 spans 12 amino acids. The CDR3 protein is CASSSAGLILHF. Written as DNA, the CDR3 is TGTGCCAGCAGTTCCGCCGGGTTGATCCTCCACTTT.

The CDR3 DNA reads TGCGCCAGCAGCCCCGGGACATCGGACAATGAGCAGTTCTTC. This translates into CASSPGTSDNEQFF. This sequence joins TRBV5-1 and TRBJ2-1; a weak D match, TRBD1 (6 bases). Trimming removed 4 bases at V and 5 bases at J, with 13 bases between. Looked up from germline, CDR1 is SGHRS and CDR2 is YFSETQ. The CDR3 length is 14 residues. The full variable domain, in which reference TRBV5-1 and TRBJ2-1 provide the parts outside the CDR3, is KAGVTQTPRYLIKTRGQQVTLSCSPISGHRSVSWYQQTPGQGLQFLFEYFSETQRNKGNFPGRFSGRQFSNSRSEMNVSTLELGDSALYLCASSPGTSDNEQFFGPGTRLTVL.

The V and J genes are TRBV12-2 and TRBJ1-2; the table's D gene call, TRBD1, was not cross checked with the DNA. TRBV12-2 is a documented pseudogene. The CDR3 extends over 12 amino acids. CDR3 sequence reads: CASRPDRGSYTF. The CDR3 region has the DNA TGTGCAAGTCGCCCCGACAGGGGAAGCTACACCTTC.

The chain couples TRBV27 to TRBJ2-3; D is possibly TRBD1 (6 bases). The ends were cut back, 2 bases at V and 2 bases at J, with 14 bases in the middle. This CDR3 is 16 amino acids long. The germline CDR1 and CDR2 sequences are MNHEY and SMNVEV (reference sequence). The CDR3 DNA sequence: TGTGCCAGCAGTTTAGAGTACAGGGAGTCCACAGATACGCAGTATTTT. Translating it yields CASSLEYRESTDTQYF.

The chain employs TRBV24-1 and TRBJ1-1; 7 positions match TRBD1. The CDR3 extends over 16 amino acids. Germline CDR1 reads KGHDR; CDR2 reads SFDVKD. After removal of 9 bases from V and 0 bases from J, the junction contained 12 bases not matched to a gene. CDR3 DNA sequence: TGTGCCACCCGTGGGACAGAGAAGGTTATGAACACTGAAGCTTTCTTT. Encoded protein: CATRGTEKVMNTEAFF.

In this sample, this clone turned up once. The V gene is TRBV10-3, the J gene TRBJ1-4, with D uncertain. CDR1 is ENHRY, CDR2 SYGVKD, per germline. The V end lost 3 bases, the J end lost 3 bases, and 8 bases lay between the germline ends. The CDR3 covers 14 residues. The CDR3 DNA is TGTGCCATCAGTGACGGTACAGCTAATGAAAAACTGTTTTTT. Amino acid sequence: CAISDGTANEKLFF.

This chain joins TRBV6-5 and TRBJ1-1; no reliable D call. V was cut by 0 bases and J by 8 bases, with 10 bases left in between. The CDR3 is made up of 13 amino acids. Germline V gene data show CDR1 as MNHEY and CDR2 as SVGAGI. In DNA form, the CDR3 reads TGTGCCAGCAGTTACTCGTCTTCAGGAGAAGCTTTCTTT. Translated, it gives CASSYSSSGEAFF.

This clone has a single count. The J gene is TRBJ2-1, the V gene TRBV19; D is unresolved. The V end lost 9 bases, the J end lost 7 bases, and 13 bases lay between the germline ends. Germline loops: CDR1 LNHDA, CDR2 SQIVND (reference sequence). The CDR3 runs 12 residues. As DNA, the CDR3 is TGTGCCAGCTTGAACCCGAGGAATGAGCAGTTCTTC. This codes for CASLNPRNEQFF.

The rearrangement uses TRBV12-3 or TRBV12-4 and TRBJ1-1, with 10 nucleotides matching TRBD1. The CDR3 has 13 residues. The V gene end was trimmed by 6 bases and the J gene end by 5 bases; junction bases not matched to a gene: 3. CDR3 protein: CASSDRGQTEAFF. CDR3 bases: TGTGCCAGCAGCGACAGGGGGCAGACTGAAGCTTTCTTT.

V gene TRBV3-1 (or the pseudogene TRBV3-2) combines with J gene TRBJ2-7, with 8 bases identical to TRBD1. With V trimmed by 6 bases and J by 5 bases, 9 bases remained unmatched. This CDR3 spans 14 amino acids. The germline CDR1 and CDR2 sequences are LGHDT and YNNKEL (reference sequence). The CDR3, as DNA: TGTGCCAGCAGACCCGGACAGGGTTCCCACGAGCAGTACGTC. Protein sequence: CASRPGQGSHEQYV.